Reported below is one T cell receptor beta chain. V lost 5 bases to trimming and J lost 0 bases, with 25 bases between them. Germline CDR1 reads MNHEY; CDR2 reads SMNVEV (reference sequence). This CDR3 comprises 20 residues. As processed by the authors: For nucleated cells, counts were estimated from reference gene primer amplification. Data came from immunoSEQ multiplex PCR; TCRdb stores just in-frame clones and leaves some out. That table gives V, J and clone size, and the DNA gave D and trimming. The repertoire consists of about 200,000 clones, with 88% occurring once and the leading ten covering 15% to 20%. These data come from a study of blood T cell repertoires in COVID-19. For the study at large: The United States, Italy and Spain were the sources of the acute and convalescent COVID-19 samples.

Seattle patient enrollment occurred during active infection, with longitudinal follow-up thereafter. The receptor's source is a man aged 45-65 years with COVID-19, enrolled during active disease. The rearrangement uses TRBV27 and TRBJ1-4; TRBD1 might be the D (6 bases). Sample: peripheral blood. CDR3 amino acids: CASSPYNLPRTATTNEKLFF. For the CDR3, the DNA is TGTGCCAGCAGTCCTTACAACCTACCCCGGACAGCTACAACTAATGAAAAACTGTTTTTT. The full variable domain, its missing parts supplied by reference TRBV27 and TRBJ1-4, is EAQVTQNPRYLITVTGKKLTVTCSQNMNHEYMSWYRQDPGLGLRQIYYSMNVEVTDKGDVPEGYKVSRKEKRNFPLILESPSPNQTSLYFCASSPYNLPRTATTNEKLFFGSGTQLSVL.